A selection of T cell receptor beta chains follows, all from one sample in a study of regulatory T cells in long-lasting Graves disease. TCRdb itself ran the multiplex PCR reads through MiXCR, one entry per CDR3 protein. The profile shows more than 450,000 distinct CDR3 sequences, 9.5% to 15% of them singletons. The same specimen was also included in a second study, on T cells in Graves' hyperthyroidism and ophthalmopathy.

The specimen was peripheral blood mononuclear cells (PBMCs), collected at new diagnosis, from a patient treated with antithyroid drugs. The receptors here all came from a woman aged 30 to 39 with Graves disease. The CDR3 runs from the conserved cysteine through the conserved F or W. The D gene is left open where the match is weak. The size of a clone is reported for some rows only, either as once, few or many, or as a class for expanded clones.

TRBJ2-7 TRBV6-1 few TRBD2 15 CASSLSGSASYEQYF TGTGCCAGCAGTCTAAGCGGGAGCGCTTCATACGAGCAGTACTTC
TRBJ2-6 TRBV6-1 many . 17 CATAIRQFSSGANVLTF TGTGCCACGGCGATTCGACAGTTTTCCTCTGGGGCCAACGTCCTGACTTTC
TRBJ1-5 TRBV6-2/TRBV6-3 . . 15 CASSHGGGLGQPQHF TGTGCCAGCAGTCACGGAGGGGGTTTAGGACAGCCCCAGCATTTT
TRBJ1-2 TRBV7-8 many . 13 CASSRRTSYGYTF TGTGCCAGCAGCCGAAGGACGTCCTATGGCTACACCTTC
TRBJ2-7 TRBV9 many TRBD2 16 CASSVAPSGSYYEQYF TGTGCCAGCAGCGTAGCCCCCAGCGGGAGTTACTACGAGCAGTACTTC
TRBJ2-5 TRBV25-1 . TRBD1 15 CASSGRTGYQETQYF TGTGCCAGCAGTGGAAGGACAGGGTACCAAGAGACCCAGTACTTC
TRBJ2-2 TRBV11-2 many . 15 CASSPNYALRGELFF TGTGCCAGCAGCCCGAACTACGCTTTGCGGGGGGAGCTGTTTTTT
TRBJ1-2 TRBV20-1 many . 15 CSASDSLGGNYGYTF TGCAGTGCTAGCGACAGCCTAGGTGGTAACTATGGCTACACCTTC
TRBJ2-7 TRBV5-1 many . 15 CASSLGGRGGYEQYF TGCGCCAGCAGCTTGGGCGGCAGGGGAGGGTACGAGCAGTACTTC
TRBJ1-1 TRBV5-1 few . 15 CASSPTGGGFTEAFF TGCGCCAGCAGCCCGACGGGGGGGGGGTTCACTGAAGCTTTCTTT
TRBJ2-5 TRBV24-1 many TRBD1 15 CATSDFSGGQETQYF TGTGCCACCAGTGATTTTTCAGGGGGCCAAGAGACCCAGTACTTC
TRBJ2-1 TRBV2 many TRBD2 14 CASNLLAADNEQFF TGTGCCAGCAATCTCCTAGCGGCCGACAATGAGCAGTTCTTC
TRBJ1-1 TRBV7-2 many . 15 CASSLVAAGATEAFF TGTGCCAGCAGCTTAGTCGCGGCCGGAGCCACTGAAGCTTTCTTT
TRBJ2-3 TRBV13 . TRBD2 17 CASSWGTSGMIADTQYF TGTGCCAGCAGCTGGGGGACCAGCGGGATGATAGCAGATACGCAGTATTTT
TRBJ1-1 TRBV12-3/TRBV12-4 many . 13 CASSFTGLAEAFF TGTGCCAGCAGTTTCACAGGGTTGGCTGAAGCTTTCTTT
TRBJ1-1 TRBV20-1 many TRBD1 14 CSAADRGANTEAFF TGCAGTGCGGCCGACAGGGGCGCGAACACTGAAGCTTTCTTT
TRBJ1-5 TRBV4-3 . . 19 CASSQEVLGESYSNQPQHF TGCGCCAGCAGCCAAGAGGTCCTAGGGGAGAGCTATAGCAATCAGCCCCAGCATTTT
TRBJ2-3 TRBV3-1 many TRBD2 16 CASSLTAGGGTDTQYF TGTGCCAGCAGTCTCACAGCGGGAGGTGGGACAGATACGCAGTATTTT
TRBJ1-5 TRBV6-1 . . 14 CASTTTPGLSAPAF TGTGCCAGCACTACAACGCCGGGGTTGTCAGCCCCAGCATTT
TRBJ2-3 TRBV10-3 many . 14 CAIRSGASLDTQYF TGTGCCATCAGGTCAGGAGCCTCCTTGGATACGCAGTATTTT
TRBJ2-5 TRBV7-9 many . 14 CASSLRTWQETQYF TGTGCCAGCAGCTTAAGGACTTGGCAAGAGACCCAGTACTTC
TRBJ2-3 TRBV6-2/TRBV6-3 many TRBD2 13 CASSEAGGKLQYF TGTGCCAGCAGTGAAGCGGGGGGGAAGTTGCAGTATTTT
TRBJ2-5 TRBV3-1 many TRBD2 16 CASSQDPAAGAETQYF TGTGCCAGCAGCCAAGATCCTGCAGCGGGAGCAGAGACCCAGTACTTC
TRBJ1-1 TRBV29-1 many TRBD1 15 CSVGKRTGGISEAFF TGCAGCGTTGGGAAGCGGACAGGGGGTATAAGTGAAGCTTTCTTT
TRBJ2-4 TRBV11-2 few TRBD2 16 CASSPTSGGARYIQYF TGTGCCAGCAGTCCGACTAGCGGAGGAGCTAGGTACATTCAGTACTTC
TRBJ1-4 TRBV30 many TRBD1 13 CAWSVRGHEKLFF TGTGCCTGGAGTGTTAGGGGGCATGAAAAACTGTTTTTT
TRBJ1-4 TRBV19 few TRBD1 16 CASTTSGQSFNEKLFF TGTGCCAGTACCACCTCGGGACAGAGTTTTAATGAAAAACTGTTTTTT
TRBJ1-5 TRBV7-9 many TRBD1 16 CASSSDRDRGNQPQHF TGTGCCAGCAGCTCCGACCGGGACAGGGGCAATCAGCCCCAGCATTTT
TRBJ1-2 TRBV29-1 many . 13 CSVDSPPGYGYTF TGCAGCGTCGACAGTCCCCCTGGGTATGGCTACACCTTC
TRBJ2-1 TRBV3-1 . TRBD1 14 CASSQADRVGEQFF TGTGCCAGCAGCCAAGCGGACAGGGTCGGGGAGCAGTTCTTC
TRBJ1-6 TRBV28 many . 15 CASTLGGTAYSPLHF TGTGCCAGCACCCTCGGAGGGACTGCCTATTCACCCCTCCACTTT
TRBJ2-1 TRBV28 many . 15 CASSFGQGGRNEQFF TGTGCCAGCAGCTTTGGACAGGGCGGGAGGAATGAGCAGTTCTTC
TRBJ2-3 TRBV7-9 many . 16 CASSHYGAYEADTQYF TGTGCCAGCAGCCATTACGGGGCGTACGAGGCAGATACGCAGTATTTT
TRBJ2-2 TRBV2 many . 13 CASRTMNTGELFF TGTGCCAGCAGGACGATGAACACCGGGGAGCTGTTTTTT
TRBJ2-3 TRBV4-3 . . 14 CASSQGTGTDTQYF TGCGCCAGCAGCCAAGGGACCGGCACAGATACGCAGTATTTT
TRBJ1-5 TRBV28 few . 15 CASSLSGAAWQPQHF TGTGCCAGCAGTCTTTCAGGGGCCGCTTGGCAGCCCCAGCATTTT
TRBJ1-1 TRBV18 many . 12 CASSPQNTEAFF TGTGCCAGCAGCCCACAGAACACTGAAGCTTTCTTT
TRBJ1-6 TRBV27 many . 19 CASSYRISPGALYNSPLHF TGTGCCAGCAGTTATCGAATCAGTCCGGGGGCGCTTTATAATTCACCCCTCCACTTT
TRBJ1-1 TRBV19 . . 13 CASKEGLGTEAFF TGTGCCAGTAAAGAGGGTCTTGGAACTGAAGCTTTCTTT
TRBJ2-1 TRBV29-1 many . 12 CSVERVETEQFF TGCAGCGTTGAAAGGGTAGAGACTGAGCAGTTCTTC
TRBJ2-2 TRBV7-9 . . 15 CASSRQSTLTGELFF TGTGCCAGCAGCCGACAGTCAACCCTCACCGGGGAGCTGTTTTTT
TRBJ1-6 TRBV28 . . 14 CAVSGANYNSPLHF TGTGCTGTATCCGGGGCCAATTATAATTCACCCCTCCACTTT
TRBJ2-2 TRBV28 . . 14 CASRAGQNTGELFF TGTGCCAGCAGGGCGGGACAGAACACCGGGGAGCTGTTTTTT
TRBJ1-1 TRBV30 many . 15 CAWSVPVRANTEAFF TGTGCCTGGAGTGTACCGGTCCGGGCGAACACTGAAGCTTTCTTT
TRBJ1-4 TRBV6-1 many . 13 CASSGRWSEKLFF TGTGCCAGCAGTGGCAGGTGGAGTGAAAAACTGTTTTTT
TRBJ2-2 TRBV9 . TRBD1 19 CASSVEPPEQGWSTGELFF TGTGCCAGCAGCGTAGAACCCCCTGAACAGGGGTGGTCGACCGGGGAGCTGTTTTTT
TRBJ2-2 TRBV11-1 many TRBD2 17 CASSSRTSGRASGELFF TGTGCCAGCAGCTCTCGGACTAGCGGGAGGGCCAGCGGGGAGCTGTTTTTT
TRBJ2-3 TRBV27 many . 18 CASRPSGGLGTSTDTQYF TGTGCCAGCCGTCCCTCAGGGGGATTGGGGACTAGCACAGATACGCAGTATTTT